Following are 3 T cell receptor beta chains from one sample sequenced in a study of identifying expanded T cells in peripheral blood. Generated by immunoSEQ multiplex PCR, the TCRdb table keeps only in-frame clones and is missing some. The table shows tens of thousands of clones, with roughly 81% occurring only once. Sequencing used blood. These receptor sequences come from a person between 18 and 75 years old in good health.

V gene TRBV25-1 combines with J gene TRBJ2-7; D is undetermined. Germline loops: CDR1 MGHDK, CDR2 SYGVNS. The CDR3 sequence is 14 residues long. V dropped 4 bases and J dropped 3 bases, with 13 bases sitting between them. The CDR3 DNA reads as TGTGCCAGCAGTGGCCCCCCAAACGGCTACGAGCAGTACTTC. As protein: CASSGPPNGYEQYF.

This clone occurred a few times. The gene calls are TRBV7-2 and TRBJ2-1; D is perhaps TRBD2 (5 bases). The CDR3 totals 14 residues. The V end was cut by 0 bases, the J end by 7 bases, with 10 bases between. Per germline, CDR1 SGHTA and CDR2 FQGNSA. CDR3 DNA sequence: TGTGCCAGCAGCTTAGCCTCCACGGGGAATGAGCAGTTCTTC. It is translated as CASSLASTGNEQFF. The full variable domain, its missing parts supplied by reference TRBV7-2 and TRBJ2-1, is GAGVSQSPSNKVTEKGKDVELRCDPISGHTALYWYRQSLGQGLEFLIYFQGNSAPDKSGLPSDRFSAERTGGSVSTLTIQRTQQEDSAVYLCASSLASTGNEQFFGPGTRLTVL.

This clone came up a few times. The chain employs TRBV10-3 and TRBJ1-1; D gene ambiguous. Germline V gene sequence: CDR1 ENHRY, CDR2 SYGVKD. V lost 5 bases and J lost 6, with 16 bases in between. The CDR3 has 14 amino acids. The CDR3: CAISPTGIGAEAFF. The CDR3 DNA sequence: TGTGCCATCAGTCCGACTGGGATCGGGGCTGAAGCTTTCTTT.